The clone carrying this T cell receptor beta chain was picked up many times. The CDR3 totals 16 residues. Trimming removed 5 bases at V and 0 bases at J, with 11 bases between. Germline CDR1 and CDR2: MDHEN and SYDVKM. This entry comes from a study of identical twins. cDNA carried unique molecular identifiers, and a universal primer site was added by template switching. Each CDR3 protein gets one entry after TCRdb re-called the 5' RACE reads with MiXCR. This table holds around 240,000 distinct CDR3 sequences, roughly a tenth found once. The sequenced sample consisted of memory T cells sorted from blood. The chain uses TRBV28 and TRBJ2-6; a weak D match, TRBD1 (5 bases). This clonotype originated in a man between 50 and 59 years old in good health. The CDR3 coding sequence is TGTGCCAGCAGTCCGAACAGGTTCTCTGGGGCCAACGTCCTGACTTTC. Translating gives CASSPNRFSGANVLTF.